These 20 T cell receptor beta chains share one sample of origin, sequenced in a study of cytomegalovirus exposure and HLA in healthy donors. TCRdb's table, derived via immunoSEQ multiplex PCR, lists solely in-frame clones and lacks some. The sample records about 88,000 clones, roughly 84% being singletons. Sample: PBMCs. Receptors were obtained from a woman between 18 and 30 years old in good health and CMV-seropositive.

V gene TRBV21-1 combines with J gene TRBJ1-5; the table calls TRBD1, which could not be checked here. TRBV21-1 is a pseudogene. The CDR3 is made up of 17 amino acids. CDR3 loop: CASSKGDRERGNQPQHF. The CDR3, as DNA: TGTGCCAGCAGCAAAGGGGACAGGGAAAGGGGCAATCAGCCCCAGCATTTT.

The rearrangement joins TRBV6-8 to TRBJ2-3; D is ambiguous. Germline lookup yields CDR1 MNHGY and CDR2 SAAAGT. The CDR3 runs to 14 residues. Trimming cost V 8 bases and J 1 base, with 13 bases left between them. The DNA for the CDR3 is TGTGCCAGCGAAAAGACTGCCGGCACAGATACGCAGTATTTT. This encodes CASEKTAGTDTQYF.

The chain is built from TRBV9 and TRBJ2-5; 9 nucleotides agree with TRBD1. From germline, CDR1 is SGDLS and CDR2 YYNGEE. The CDR3 spans 14 residues. The V and J ends lost 4 bases and 5 bases, in that order; junction bases with no gene match: 6. Here the CDR3 reads CASSINRGRETQYF. In DNA, the CDR3 is TGTGCCAGCAGCATCAACAGGGGGCGGGAGACCCAGTACTTC.

The chain joins TRBV6-1 to TRBJ2-3, with a tentative D call TRBD2 (5 bases). The germline gives CDR1 MNHNS, CDR2 SASEGT. This CDR3 spans 16 amino acids. Trimming pared 0 bases from V and 4 bases from J, leaving 14 bases between. The DNA of the CDR3 is TGTGCCAGCAGTGAAGCGCCGGGGTCATTCGCAGATACGCAGTATTTT. Amino acids: CASSEAPGSFADTQYF.

The gene calls are TRBV2 and TRBJ1-2; TRBD1 matches at 8 bases. Per the germline V gene, CDR1 is SNHLY and CDR2 is FYNNEI. V was clipped by 4 bases and J by 6 bases; unmatched bases: 7. The CDR3 loop spans 14 amino acids. The CDR3: CASSVTGEVDGYTF. The CDR3 coding sequence is TGTGCCAGCAGTGTGACAGGGGAGGTGGATGGCTACACCTTC.

CDR3 loop: CATRRGFTDTQYF. CDR3 nucleotide sequence: TGTGCCACCCGGCGGGGGTTCACAGATACGCAGTATTTT. The chain recombines TRBV2 with TRBJ2-3; 7 nucleotides match TRBD2. CDR1 and CDR2 (germline): SNHLY, FYNNEI. The CDR3 length is 13 residues. Unmatched junction bases numbered 6, after V lost 10 bases and J lost 2 bases.

This chain links TRBV5-1 with TRBJ2-7; D is uncertain. The CDR3 has 12 amino acids. Trimming took 2 bases from V and 0 from J, leaving 3 bases between them. Germline V gene data show CDR1 as SGHRS and CDR2 as YFSETQ. CDR3 coding DNA: TGCGCCAGCAGCTTAGCCTCCTACGAGCAGTACTTC. This codes for CASSLASYEQYF.

This clone is a singleton in its sample. The V call is TRBV10-2, the J call TRBJ2-5; 8 bases align to TRBD2. The J call may be incorrect, as the DNA end agrees better with TRBJ2-7. In germline, CDR1 is WSHSY, CDR2 SAAADI. The CDR3 sequence is 14 residues long. The DNA for the CDR3 is TGCGCCAGCAGGGTTAGCGGGATCGCTCCCGAGCAGTACTTC. Amino acid sequence: CASRVSGIAPEQYF.

V usage is TRBV6-1 and J usage is TRBJ1-6, with D possibly TRBD1 on 5 matching bases. Germline loops: CDR1 MNHNS, CDR2 SASEGT. The ends were cut back, 8 bases at V and 9 bases at J, with 20 bases in the middle. The CDR3 covers 15 residues. CDR3 loop: CASLPGPGDVSPLHF. Written as DNA, the CDR3 is TGTGCCAGCCTACCCGGTCCGGGGGATGTTTCACCCCTCCACTTT.

This chain links TRBV5-1 with TRBJ2-2, with D hard to call. The germline V and J ends were trimmed by 8 bases and 5 bases, with 19 bases remaining between them. The CDR3 extends over 15 amino acids. CDR1 SGHRS and CDR2 YFSETQ come from the germline V gene. As DNA, the CDR3 is TGCGCCAGACCCAGCGCGTTTCCTGCGACCGGGGAGCTGTTTTTT. This sequence encodes CARPSAFPATGELFF. Supplemented by reference TRBV5-1 and TRBJ2-2, the full variable domain reads KAGVTQTPRYLIKTRGQQVTLSCSPISGHRSVSWYQQTPGQGLQFLFEYFSETQRNKGNFPGRFSGRQFSNSRSEMNVSTLELGDSALYLCARPSAFPATGELFFGEGSRLTVL.

The chain links TRBV7-9 to TRBJ1-2; TRBD1 is a possible D gene (5 bases). Germline V gives CDR1 SEHNR, CDR2 FQNEAQ (reference sequence). Trimming removed 5 bases from V and 8 bases from J, with 12 bases in between. The CDR3 has 12 residues. CDR3: CASSLGGNGYTF. CDR3 nucleotides: TGTGCCAGCAGCCTGGGGGGGAACGGCTACACCTTC.

This chain uses TRBV28 with TRBJ1-2, with unresolved D. The CDR3 spans 11 residues. V lost 8 bases and J lost 2, with 6 bases in between. Germline lookup yields CDR1 MDHEN and CDR2 SYDVKM. This CDR3 reads CASQANYGYTF. DNA for the CDR3: TGTGCCAGCCAGGCGAACTATGGCTACACCTTC.

This chain uses TRBV4-2 with TRBJ1-6; D unresolved. This CDR3 contains 15 residues. Germline loops: CDR1 LGHNA, CDR2 YNFKEQ. Trimming pared 1 base from V and 8 bases from J, leaving 12 bases between. For the CDR3, the DNA is TGTGCCAGCAGCCAAGTAGAGGGTTCCTATTCACCCCTCCACTTT. Protein product: CASSQVEGSYSPLHF.

V is TRBV10-2 and J is TRBJ1-1, with a tentative D call TRBD1 (5 bases). Deletions cut 0 bases from V and 3 bases from J, with 11 bases between. This CDR3 has 15 amino acids. Per the germline V gene, CDR1 is WSHSY and CDR2 is SAAADI. CDR3 sequence reads: CASSESQGLDTEAFF. CDR3 DNA: TGCGCCAGCAGTGAGTCCCAGGGACTGGACACTGAAGCTTTCTTT.

This clone was counted once. V usage is TRBV28 and J usage is TRBJ1-4; weak D call: TRBD1 (5 bases). The germline V and J ends were trimmed by 7 bases and 0 bases, with 12 bases remaining between them. The germline CDR1 and CDR2 sequences are MDHEN and SYDVKM. This CDR3 comprises 15 residues. DNA for the CDR3: TGTGCCAGCACAAGTCCGGGGGCAACTAATGAAAAACTGTTTTTT. Translating gives CASTSPGATNEKLFF. Full variable domain (outside the CDR3, taken from reference TRBV28 and TRBJ1-4): DVKVTQSSRYLVKRTGEKVFLECVQDMDHENMFWYRQDPGLGLRLIYFSYDVKMKEKGDIPEGYSVSREKKERFSLILESASTNQTSMYLCASTSPGATNEKLFFGSGTQLSVL.

In this sample, this clone turned up once. J is TRBJ2-5 and V is TRBV9; 7 nucleotides agree with TRBD1. CDR1 and CDR2 (germline): SGDLS, YYNGEE. V shed 1 base and J 2 bases; nucleotides not matched to a gene: 2. CDR3 length: 14 residues. CDR3: CASSVSRGQETQYF. The CDR3 DNA sequence: TGTGCCAGCAGCGTAAGCAGGGGGCAAGAGACCCAGTACTTC. Full variable domain (rest looked up from reference TRBV9 and TRBJ2-5): DSGVTQTPKHLITATGQRVTLRCSPRSGDLSVYWYQQSLDQGLQFLIQYYNGEERAKGNILERFSAQQFPDLHSELNLSSLELGDSALYFCASSVSRGQETQYFGPGTRLLVL.

The chain couples TRBV2 to TRBJ1-3; D might be TRBD1 (5 bases). Germline CDR1 SNHLY, CDR2 FYNNEI. This CDR3 is built from 14 residues. The V end lost 6 bases, the J end lost 3 bases, and 12 bases lay between the germline ends. CDR3 region: CASRPQGGGNTIYF. The DNA of the CDR3 is TGTGCCAGCAGGCCCCAGGGAGGTGGAAACACCATATATTTT.

The V call is TRBV27, the J call TRBJ2-3, with a weak D call TRBD1 (5 bases). This CDR3 has 15 residues. Germline values: CDR1 MNHEY, CDR2 SMNVEV (reference sequence). Trimming took 2 bases from V and 3 from J, leaving 12 bases between them. CDR3 sequence: CASSLVWGATDTQYF. For the CDR3, the DNA is TGTGCCAGCAGTTTAGTATGGGGCGCAACAGATACGCAGTATTTT.

The chain links TRBV7-9 to TRBJ1-5; maybe TRBD1 (6 bases). The CDR3 has 17 amino acids. Per germline, CDR1 SEHNR and CDR2 FQNEAQ (reference sequence). The V end was cut by 1 base, the J end by 2 bases, with 15 bases between. CDR3 nucleotides: TGTGCCAGCAGCTTAGTTCACAGGGCGGAAGGCAATCAGCCCCAGCATTTT. It encodes CASSLVHRAEGNQPQHF.

The rearrangement links TRBV5-3 to TRBJ2-3; weak D call: TRBD2 (5 bases). TRBV5-3 is an ORF; its function is uncertain. The CDR3 length is 17 residues. Trimming stripped 4 bases from V and 0 bases from J, with 18 bases between. CDR3 DNA: TGTGCCAGAAGCCTAACTTCACTAGTTCGGAGCACAGATACGCAGTATTTT. It specifies CARSLTSLVRSTDTQYF.